Listed here are 4 T cell receptor beta chains from one sample, sequenced in a study of beta chain features in type 1 diabetes. The study reverse transcribed the entire isolated RNA, so it sequenced expressed TCRB transcripts. Sequencing was performed with immunoSEQ multiplex PCR; in TCRdb, only in-frame clones are kept and a portion is missing. The table has around 250,000 clones, about 26% seen once. The sequenced material came from central memory CD4+ T cells from blood. The receptors stem from a man between 25 and 39 years old in good health.

The rearrangement joins TRBV2 to TRBJ2-7; D is uncertain. The CDR3 loop spans 12 amino acids. Germline loops: CDR1 SNHLY, CDR2 FYNNEI. The germline V and J ends were trimmed by 7 bases and 2 bases, with 9 bases remaining between them. The CDR3: CASNRETYEQYF. In DNA form, the CDR3 reads TGTGCCAGCAATAGGGAAACCTACGAGCAGTACTTC.

This clone was counted a few times. This sequence joins TRBV30 and TRBJ2-2, with D maybe TRBD2 (6 bases). The CDR3 is made up of 14 amino acids. The V end was cut by 3 bases, the J end by 0 bases, with 8 bases between. Germline lookup yields CDR1 GTSNPN and CDR2 SVGIG (reference sequence). The CDR3 sequence: CAWSRGTNTGELFF. The CDR3 nucleotides read TGTGCCTGGAGCCGGGGGACGAACACCGGGGAGCTGTTTTTT.

J is TRBJ1-1 and V is TRBV6-5, with D hard to call. V shed 5 bases and J shed 10 bases, with 20 bases lying between them. In germline, CDR1 is MNHEY, CDR2 SVGAGI. CDR3 length: 14 residues. In DNA, the CDR3 is TGTGCCAGCAGTAACCGGGCCCTTCCTGAGAGAGCTTTCTTT. Translation: CASSNRALPERAFF.

The rearrangement links TRBV4-3 to TRBJ2-3; 7 bases agree with TRBD2. CDR3 length: 17 residues. The V gene end was trimmed by 0 bases and the J gene end by 1 base; junction bases not matched to a gene: 7. The V gene's germline CDR1 is LGHNA and CDR2 YSLEER. CDR3 in DNA: TGCGCCAGCAGCCAAGATCTCCCGGGAGGAGGCACAGATACGCAGTATTTT. Its protein product is CASSQDLPGGGTDTQYF.